Each of the 14 T cell receptor beta chains below was sequenced from the same sample in a study of OX40 agonist ivuxolimab in advanced cancers. Here immunoSEQ multiplex PCR was the method, and the copy in TCRdb shows in-frame clones only, minus some. The sample gives over 50,000 clones, roughly 82% of which show up once; 3.9% is in the top ten. The sample was CD4+ or CD8+ T cells sorted from blood, taken in a trial of the OX40 agonist ivuxolimab. The receptors originated from an adult with an advanced solid tumor such as melanoma, head and neck, liver or kidney cancer.

The V gene is TRBV18, the J gene TRBJ2-1, with TRBD2 matching 11 bases. Germline V lookup: CDR1 KGHSH, CDR2 LQKENI. V gave up 3 bases and J gave up 8 bases; unmatched junction bases: 6. The length of the CDR3 is 15 residues. CDR3 sequence (DNA): TGTGCCAGCTCACCTGCTAGCGGGGGGTCACATGAGCAGTTCTTC. Its protein product is CASSPASGGSHEQFF.

This sequence joins TRBV29-1 and TRBJ2-3, with D possibly matching TRBD1 (6 bases). This CDR3 is 14 amino acids long. V lost 4 bases and J lost 3, with 14 bases in between. Germline CDR1 and CDR2: SQVTM and ANQGSEA. The CDR3 here is CSVGRQALTDTQYF. In nucleotides, the CDR3 is TGCAGCGTTGGGAGACAGGCCCTAACAGATACGCAGTATTTT.

The rearrangement links TRBV5-1 to TRBJ2-7; no clear D. Germline V lookup: CDR1 SGHRS, CDR2 YFSETQ. Trimming removed 0 bases at V and 1 base at J, with 8 bases between. The CDR3 totals 14 residues. This CDR3 reads CASSLEALSYEQYF. Here the CDR3 DNA reads TGCGCCAGCAGCTTGGAGGCCCTATCCTACGAGCAGTACTTC. Together with reference TRBV5-1 and TRBJ2-7, the CDR3 gives the full variable domain: KAGVTQTPRYLIKTRGQQVTLSCSPISGHRSVSWYQQTPGQGLQFLFEYFSETQRNKGNFPGRFSGRQFSNSRSEMNVSTLELGDSALYLCASSLEALSYEQYFGPGTRLTVT.

The chain combines TRBV7-3 with TRBJ2-3; the D gene is possibly TRBD1 (6 bases). The CDR3 has 10 residues. Germline V lookup: CDR1 SGHTA, CDR2 FQGTGA. The CDR3 DNA reads as TGTGACAACAGGGTCCGGGCGCAGTATTTT. Translating gives CDNRVRAQYF.

CDR3 protein: CASSARSGQGHYGYTF. The CDR3 DNA reads TGTGCCAGCAGTGCCCGTTCCGGACAGGGCCACTATGGCTACACCTTC. This rearrangement joins TRBV6-1 to TRBJ1-2; 8 bases match TRBD1. Trimming cost V 4 bases and J 3 bases; bases outside gene matches: 10. The CDR3 consists of 16 residues. CDR1 is MNHNS and CDR2 is SASEGT in the germline V gene.

The chain combines TRBV18 with TRBJ1-1, with D unclear. The CDR3 is 13 residues long. From germline, CDR1 is KGHSH and CDR2 LQKENI. With 5 bases removed from V and 4 bases from J, the gap between germline ends came to 11 bases. The CDR3 loop reads CASSTGSGTEAFF. The CDR3 DNA reads TGTGCCAGCTCAACGGGATCGGGCACTGAAGCTTTCTTT.

The chain has TRBV5-6 and TRBJ1-2; TRBD1 might be the D (6 bases). The CDR3 is 14 residues long. Germline lookup yields CDR1 SGHDT and CDR2 YYEEEE. Between the trimmed V and J ends, which lost 1 base and 3 bases, there was a span of 10 bases. Written as DNA, the CDR3 is TGTGCCAGCAGCTTGTCCAGGGGACACTATGGCTACACCTTC. Its protein is CASSLSRGHYGYTF.

This rearrangement joins TRBV5-4 to TRBJ1-2; TRBD1 agrees at 7 bases. The V gene's germline CDR1 is SGHNT and CDR2 YYREEE (reference sequence). The CDR3 has 12 amino acids. Losses at the gene ends were 4 bases for V and 8 bases for J; bases not matched to a gene: 5. CDR3 sequence (DNA): TGTGCCAGCAGCCCGACAGGGTGGGGCTACACCTTC. Protein product: CASSPTGWGYTF.

The chain couples TRBV7-2 to TRBJ1-5; D gene uncertain. V was shortened by 2 bases and J by 5 bases, with 10 bases between the two germline ends. CDR3 length: 14 residues. Germline V gene sequence: CDR1 SGHTA, CDR2 FQGNSA. In nucleotides, the CDR3 is TGTGCCAGCAGCTTAACGGCGGGGTATCAGCCCCAGCATTTT. It is translated as CASSLTAGYQPQHF. Full variable domain (missing parts from reference TRBV7-2 and TRBJ1-5): GAGVSQSPSNKVTEKGKDVELRCDPISGHTALYWYRQSLGQGLEFLIYFQGNSAPDKSGLPSDRFSAERTGGSVSTLTIQRTQQEDSAVYLCASSLTAGYQPQHFGDGTRLSIL.

The count of this clone is one. The chain recombines TRBV27 with TRBJ2-3, with 12 bases matching TRBD2. V dropped 6 bases and J dropped 5; count of bases not matched to a gene: 6. CDR3 length: 15 amino acids. Germline CDR1 and CDR2: MNHEY and SMNVEV (reference sequence). The CDR3 reads CASSASGGAIDTQYF. The CDR3 DNA follows: TGTGCCAGCAGCGCTAGCGGGGGGGCCATAGATACGCAGTATTTT.

This clone appeared a few times. This chain joins TRBV7-2 and TRBJ2-5; 8 nucleotides match TRBD2. Looked up from germline, CDR1 is SGHTA and CDR2 is FQGNSA. The V and J ends lost 5 bases and 7 bases, in that order; junction bases with no gene match: 18. The CDR3 length is 17 residues. The CDR3 DNA reads TGTGCCAGCAGCCAAAGCGGGAGCGGGATGCTTTTGGGGACCCAGTACTTC. It is translated as CASSQSGSGMLLGTQYF.

This chain links TRBV7-3 with TRBJ1-1; TRBD1 aligns across 8 bases. J lost 4 bases, V lost 5 bases, and 3 bases had no gene match. CDR3 length: 13 amino acids. In germline, CDR1 is SGHTA, CDR2 FQGTGA. The CDR3 reads CASSGQGVTEAFF. As DNA, the CDR3 is TGTGCCAGCAGCGGACAGGGTGTCACTGAAGCTTTCTTT. The complete variable domain, with remaining parts taken from reference TRBV7-3 and TRBJ1-1, reads GAGVSQTPSNKVTEKGKYVELRCDPISGHTALYWYRQSLGQGPEFLIYFQGTGAADDSGLPNDRFFAVRPEGSVSTLKIQRTERGDSAVYLCASSGQGVTEAFFGQGTRLTVV.

V gene TRBV5-1 combines with J gene TRBJ1-1; D is uncertain. This CDR3 spans 16 amino acids. The germline V gene has CDR1 SGHRS and CDR2 YFSETQ. V lost 3 bases and J lost 2, with 17 bases in between. The CDR3 reads CASSWREMDLNTEAFF. CDR3 sequence (DNA): TGCGCCAGCAGCTGGCGCGAAATGGATTTAAACACTGAAGCTTTCTTT.

This clone showed up just a few times. V is TRBV5-1 and J is TRBJ1-1; D ambiguous. CDR3 length: 15 amino acids. Trimming left V 5 bases short and J 2 bases short, with 16 bases between. CDR1 and CDR2 from the germline V gene are SGHRS and YFSETQ. CDR3 bases: TGCGCCAGCAGGTTTCTTGAGGGAGGAAACACTGAAGCTTTCTTT. Protein sequence: CASRFLEGGNTEAFF.